These 12 T cell receptor beta chains came from one sample sequenced in a study of spatial heterogeneity in lung cancer. TCRdb re-analysed the 5' RACE reads in MiXCR, keeping a single row per CDR3 protein. The table records about 92,000 distinct CDR3 sequences, 9.5% to 15% of them present only once. Indicated time point: sample taken at primary tumor resection. The authors sequenced whole RNA from tumor, nontumor lung or frozen PBMC without sorting. The specimen comprised PBMCs, sampled at surgery. These TCRs come from a male donor with early-stage non-small cell lung cancer.

The rearrangement uses TRBV28 and TRBJ1-2; D not resolved. The V end lost 7 bases, the J end lost 2 bases, and 8 bases lay between the germline ends. Germline CDR1 and CDR2: MDHEN and SYDVKM. The CDR3 spans 12 residues. CDR3 region: CASIEGNYGYTF. CDR3 nucleotides: TGTGCCAGCATTGAGGGAAACTATGGCTACACCTTC.

There are many counts of this clonotype. This rearrangement joins TRBV5-6 to TRBJ1-5; D gene ambiguous. The CDR3 loop spans 15 amino acids. CDR1 and CDR2 (germline): SGHDT, YYEEEE. Trimming took off 0 bases at V and 0 bases at J, with 7 bases between the two ends. The chain's CDR3 is CASSLDGISNQPQHF. CDR3 in DNA: TGTGCCAGCAGCTTGGATGGCATTAGCAATCAGCCCCAGCATTTT. Using reference TRBV5-6 and TRBJ1-5 for the parts outside the CDR3, the full variable domain is DAGVTQSPTHLIKTRGQQVTLRCSPKSGHDTVSWYQQALGQGPQFIFQYYEEEERQRGNFPDRFSGHQFPNYSSELNVNALLLGDSALYLCASSLDGISNQPQHFGDGTRLSIL.

On this clonotype: The junction does not match germline at one end; this may be a read error. The J gene is TRBJ2-1, the V gene TRBV7-2; D unclear. Germline V lookup: CDR1 SGHTA, CDR2 FQGNSA. This CDR3 spans 13 amino acids. Written as DNA, the CDR3 is TGTGCCAGCAGCTTAGGACTGGGCAATGGGCAGTTCTTC. It yields the protein CASSLGLGNGQFF.

This clonotype was observed a handful of times. The chain recombines TRBV11-3 with TRBJ2-1; tentative D call: TRBD1 (6 bases). Germline CDR1 and CDR2: SGHNT and YENEEA. The V gene lost 5 bases and the J gene lost 4 bases, with 9 bases spanning the gap. The CDR3 runs to 13 residues. CDR3 coding DNA: TGTGCCAGCAGCGGGACACGATACAATGAGCAGTTCTTC. Translated: CASSGTRYNEQFF.

In its sample, this clonotype was seen many times. This chain links TRBV27 with TRBJ2-6; 7 nucleotides match TRBD1. Germline trimming cut 3 bases from V and 2 bases from J; bases unmatched to any gene: 7. The germline V gene has CDR1 MNHEY and CDR2 SMNVEV (reference sequence). This CDR3 is 17 amino acids long. CDR3 DNA: TGTGCCAGCAGTTTGGGGACAGCACCCCCTGGGGCCAACGTCCTGACTTTC. It codes for CASSLGTAPPGANVLTF. Complete variable domain (other parts from reference TRBV27 and TRBJ2-6): EAQVTQNPRYLITVTGKKLTVTCSQNMNHEYMSWYRQDPGLGLRQIYYSMNVEVTDKGDVPEGYKVSRKEKRNFPLILESPSPNQTSLYFCASSLGTAPPGANVLTFGAGSRLTVL.

This clonotype was counted at least ten times. The chain joins TRBV20-1 to TRBJ2-3; D remains unclear. CDR1 and CDR2 (germline): DFQATT, SNEGSKA (reference sequence). The CDR3 covers 15 residues. V lost 0 bases and J 3 bases, leaving 13 bases between the germline ends. DNA for the CDR3: TGCAGTGCTAGAGACCTTGGGGTGTGGACAGATACGCAGTATTTT. Its translation: CSARDLGVWTDTQYF.

The rearrangement links TRBV6-5 to TRBJ2-2, with no clear D. Germline values: CDR1 MNHEY, CDR2 SVGAGI. Trimming removed 0 bases at V and 3 bases at J, with 11 bases between. The CDR3 is 16 residues long. The CDR3: CASSYSAASYTGELFF. The CDR3 region has the DNA TGTGCCAGCAGTTACTCGGCAGCATCTTACACCGGGGAGCTGTTTTTT.

The chain has TRBV7-2 and TRBJ1-1; D is uncertain. V dropped 1 base and J dropped 5 bases, with 8 bases sitting between them. From germline, CDR1 is SGHTA and CDR2 FQGNSA. The CDR3 has 13 residues. CDR3 residues: CASSLGSETEAFF. CDR3 DNA sequence: TGTGCCAGCAGCTTAGGAAGTGAAACTGAAGCTTTCTTT.

This chain links TRBV7-9 with TRBJ1-1; no reliable D call. V dropped 5 bases and J dropped 1 base, with 11 bases sitting between them. The CDR3 spans 14 residues. CDR1 SEHNR and CDR2 FQNEAQ come from the germline V gene (reference sequence). CDR3 in DNA: TGTGCCAGCAGCCAATACCAACAGAACACTGAAGCTTTCTTT. It specifies CASSQYQQNTEAFF.

V is TRBV7-9 and J is TRBJ2-3; the match to TRBD2 covers 8 bases. The V gene end was trimmed by 1 base and the J gene end by 3 bases; junction bases not matched to a gene: 3. The germline V gene encodes CDR1 SEHNR and CDR2 FQNEAQ (reference sequence). The CDR3 runs to 15 residues. CDR3 sequence: CASSLVGGATDTQYF. The CDR3 nucleotides read TGTGCCAGCAGCTTAGTCGGGGGGGCGACAGATACGCAGTATTTT. The full variable domain, rest sourced from reference TRBV7-9 and TRBJ2-3, is DTGVSQNPRHKITKRGQNVTFRCDPISEHNRLYWYRQTLGQGPEFLTYFQNEAQLEKSRLLSDRFSAERPKGSFSTLEIQRTEQGDSAMYLCASSLVGGATDTQYFGPGTRLTVL.

The CDR3 bases are TGTGCCAGCAGTTTTGGGGGGCTCGGGTATGGCTACACCTTC. Encoded protein: CASSFGGLGYGYTF. The V call is TRBV12-3 or TRBV12-4, the J call TRBJ1-2, with D perhaps TRBD1 (6 bases). CDR3 length equals 14 residues. Trimming shortened V by 3 bases and J by 5 bases, and 13 bases separated the two germline ends.

This chain links TRBV30 with TRBJ2-5; TRBD2 agrees at 8 bases. CDR3 length: 14 residues. The germline V gene encodes CDR1 GTSNPN and CDR2 SVGIG (reference sequence). V was clipped by 2 bases and J by 7 bases; unmatched bases: 9. CDR3 DNA sequence: TGTGCCTGGAGTCCGGGCGGGGGGATAGGGACCCAGTACTTC. Its translation is CAWSPGGGIGTQYF.